This is a list of T cell receptor beta chains from one sample in a study of cytomegalovirus exposure and HLA in healthy donors. Clones were read by immunoSEQ multiplex PCR, and TCRdb kept only the in-frame ones, dropping some. The sample holds fewer than 350,000 clones, 70% to 90% seen once. The sequenced sample was PBMCs. Source of these receptors: a woman aged 18-30 years in good health and CMV-seronegative. CDR3s include the opening cysteine and the closing phenylalanine or tryptophan. A D gene is named only where the DNA matches it firmly. Rows may omit the clone size; those that give it use once, few, many or a size class.

clone size	V gene	J gene	D gene	CDR3 DNA	CDR3 protein
.	TRBV4-2	TRBJ2-3	TRBD2	TGTGCCAGCAGCACTCTAGCGGCGCCTAACACAGATACGCAGTATTTT	CASSTLAAPNTDTQYF
.	TRBV6-1	TRBJ1-3	.	TGTGCCAGCCGACAGGTCTCTGGAAACACCATATATTTT	CASRQVSGNTIYF
.	TRBV29-1	TRBJ2-3	TRBD2	TGCAGCGTTGAAGCTAGCGGGGGGGGCACAGATACGCAGTATTTT	CSVEASGGGTDTQYF
.	TRBV7-8	TRBJ2-1	.	TGTGCCAGCAGCTTCGAGCTTACGTATGAGCAGTTCTTC	CASSFELTYEQFF
.	TRBV4-1	TRBJ2-1	TRBD2	TGCGCCAGCAGCCAGGCCGTTCTGGGACTAGCGGGGTCTAATGAGCAGTTCTTC	CASSQAVLGLAGSNEQFF
few	TRBV6-5	TRBJ1-1	.	TGTGCCAGCAGTTCGATCCGGACACCTCGGAACACTGAAGCTTTCTTT	CASSSIRTPRNTEAFF
.	TRBV6-6	TRBJ2-5	TRBD2	TGTGCCAGCACGGGGGGGGCTGAGACCCAGTACTTC	CASTGGAETQYF
.	TRBV2	TRBJ2-5	TRBD2	TGTTCCTGCAGGAAGGAAGCGGGGTCGCAAGAGACCCAGTACTTC	CSCRKEAGSQETQYF
.	TRBV29-1	TRBJ2-1	TRBD2	TGCAGCGTTGCTGCCCTAGCGGAGACCAATGAGCAGTTCTTC	CSVAALAETNEQFF
.	TRBV5-1	TRBJ2-6	.	TGCGCCAGCAGCCTTGAGGCTCACCCTTCTGGGGCCAACGTCCTGACTTTC	CASSLEAHPSGANVLTF
.	TRBV27	TRBJ2-3	.	TGTGCCAGCAGTTTGCGGGAAGCGGATACGCAGTATTTT	CASSLREADTQYF
.	TRBV27	TRBJ2-7	.	TGTGCCATCCAGATTGGGACAATTTTCAACTTTACGCCCTGCGAGCAGTACTTC	CAIQIGTIFNFTPCEQYF
.	TRBV19	TRBJ2-7	.	TGTGCCAGTAGTATGTTCGGGGGCTCCTACGAGCAGTACTTC	CASSMFGGSYEQYF
.	TRBV6-5	TRBJ1-1	.	TGTGCCAGCAACAGGCGTATGAACACTGAAGCTTTCTTT	CASNRRMNTEAFF
.	TRBV23-1	TRBJ1-4	.	TGCGCCAGCACTCCACCAGGGAGGAGAGGAGAAAAACTGTTTTTT	CASTPPGRRGEKLFF
once	TRBV2	TRBJ1-2	.	TGTGCCAGCAGCGACGAGTATGCAGGGGCGGCTGGCTACACCTTC	CASSDEYAGAAGYTF
.	TRBV27	TRBJ2-7	.	TGTGCCAGCAGTTTCACAAGGAGCTCCTACGAGCAGTACTTC	CASSFTRSSYEQYF
once	TRBV6-5	TRBJ2-7	TRBD2	TGTGCCAGCCCCCCCGGGGGGGGCCCAGGCGAGCAGTACTTC	CASPPGGGPGEQYF